The 29 T cell receptor beta chains reported below all come from one sample, sequenced in a study of metastatic and nonmetastatic thyroid tumors. MiXCR re-clonotyped the PCR reads for TCRdb. The sample consists of about 69,000 clones, approximately 15% of them appearing once. Patients were all untreated before their thyroid surgery. Specimen: blood. These receptors originate from a male donor with papillary thyroid cancer or a benign thyroid nodule (not recorded which). Some clones in this sample may be carry-over from other donors' samples.

This clone has ten or more counts. The rearrangement links TRBV25-1 to TRBJ1-5; D might be TRBD1 (5 bases). Trimming left V 6 bases short and J 1 base short, with 10 bases between. Germline-derived CDR1 and CDR2 are MGHDK and SYGVNS. The CDR3 contains 14 residues. In DNA form, the CDR3 reads TGTGCCAGCAGAACGGGACCGAGCAATCAGCCCCAGCATTTT. Amino acids: CASRTGPSNQPQHF.

This clone showed up many times. V gene TRBV19 combines with J gene TRBJ2-7; 7 bases agree with TRBD2. The CDR3 is 14 residues long. V lost 7 bases and J lost 0; bases outside the gene matches: 6. Germline CDR1 and CDR2: LNHDA and SQIVND (reference sequence). This chain's CDR3 is CASTPGGSSYEQYF. The CDR3 DNA reads TGTGCCAGTACCCCGGGCGGGAGCTCCTACGAGCAGTACTTC.

The rearrangement uses TRBV11-3 and TRBJ2-7; D is uncertain. Germline assignment: CDR1 SGHNT and CDR2 YENEEA. The CDR3 loop spans 14 amino acids. With 6 bases removed from V and 2 bases from J, the gap between germline ends came to 14 bases. CDR3: CASSLSGSTYEQYF. For the CDR3, the DNA is TGTGCCAGCAGTTTGTCCGGGTCTACCTACGAGCAGTACTTC.

To note about this clone: This may come from a read error, since a much larger clone is one base off. The chain carries TRBV5-1 and TRBJ2-2; 8 bases line up with TRBD2. The CDR3 length is 18 residues. V was pared by 4 bases and J by 4 bases, with 15 bases of the junction left unmatched. Germline V lookup: CDR1 SGHRS, CDR2 YFSETQ. The CDR3 nucleotides read TGCGCCAGCAGCCAAGGACCAGCGGGAGACTCGAGCACCGGGGAGCTGTTTTTT. Protein: CASSQGPAGDSSTGELFF.

V gene TRBV6-5 combines with J gene TRBJ2-7; 8 bases are shared with TRBD1. Germline V gene lookup returns CDR1 MNHEY and CDR2 SVGAGI. The CDR3 extends over 15 amino acids. The J segment lost 2 bases and the V segment lost 4 bases, leaving 7 bases of the junction unmatched. CDR3 bases: TGTGCCAGCAGTTCCCAGACAGGGGACACCTACGAGCAGTACTTC. Protein sequence: CASSSQTGDTYEQYF.

The V and J genes are TRBV18 and TRBJ1-1; 8 nucleotides align to TRBD1. The germline CDR1 and CDR2 sequences are KGHSH and LQKENI. The CDR3 is 15 residues long. V lost 4 bases, J lost 4 bases, and 8 bases stayed unmatched. The CDR3 here is CASSQRQGISTEAFF. The CDR3 nucleotides read TGTGCCAGCTCACAGAGACAGGGGATTAGCACTGAAGCTTTCTTT.

This clone appeared many times. The rearrangement joins TRBV20-1 to TRBJ2-7, with 7 bases identical to TRBD2. Germline V gene data show CDR1 as DFQATT and CDR2 as SNEGSKA (reference sequence). The CDR3 is 12 amino acids. The trim removed 6 bases at V and 3 bases at J, leaving 5 bases unmatched. CDR3 residues: CSARTSLYEQYF. The CDR3 bases are TGCAGTGCGCGGACTAGTCTCTACGAGCAGTACTTC.

Of note for this clone: This may arise from a read error, as a much more abundant clone is one base away. J is TRBJ2-5 and V is TRBV19; tentative D call: TRBD2 (6 bases). CDR1 LNHDA and CDR2 SQIVND come from the germline V gene (reference sequence). The CDR3 loop spans 12 amino acids. CDR3 DNA: TGTGCCAGTAGTATTAAGGGCGGGACCAAGTACTTC. Encoded protein: CASSIKGGTKYF.

V gene TRBV2 combines with J gene TRBJ2-7; no clear D gene. Germline V gene sequence: CDR1 SNHLY, CDR2 FYNNEI. The CDR3 runs to 14 residues. The DNA for the CDR3 is TGTGCCAGCGTCTGGACGTCTGGCTCCCACGAGCAGTACGTC. Translation: CASVWTSGSHEQYV.

This clone was seen many times. The same CDR3 is also encoded by other DNA sequences in this sample. The rearrangement uses TRBV7-8 and TRBJ2-2, with TRBD2 as a possible D gene (6 bases). Trimming cost V 8 bases and J 1 base, with 11 bases left between them. Germline CDR1 is SGHVS and CDR2 is FQNEAQ. The CDR3 consists of 14 residues. The CDR3: CASQGLLNTGELFF. CDR3 sequence (DNA): TGTGCCAGCCAGGGACTCCTGAACACCGGGGAGCTGTTTTTT.

The table lists this clone with many counts. The chain links TRBV7-2 to TRBJ1-2; TRBD1 aligns across 7 bases. This CDR3 is built from 15 residues. Trimming cost V 4 bases and J 5 bases; bases outside gene matches: 10. CDR1 and CDR2 (germline): SGHTA, FQGNSA. In nucleotides, the CDR3 is TGTGCCAGCAGCTCCCTGATGGGACAGCTATATGGCTACACCTTC. Encoded protein: CASSSLMGQLYGYTF.

This clone appeared many times. The gene calls are TRBV24-1 and TRBJ1-2, with D possibly being TRBD1 (6 bases). This CDR3 comprises 16 residues. V lost 5 bases and J 4 bases, leaving 19 bases between the germline ends. Germline CDR1 and CDR2: KGHDR and SFDVKD. CDR3 bases: TGTGCCACCAGTGGGGACCCTGGGACAACCCCCTATGGCTACACCTTC. Protein product: CATSGDPGTTPYGYTF.

This clone was detected many times. This chain uses TRBV11-3 with TRBJ1-1; TRBD1 aligns across 7 bases. Looked up from germline, CDR1 is SGHNT and CDR2 is YENEEA. The CDR3 extends over 15 amino acids. Trimming took 7 bases from V and 1 from J; bases not matched to a gene: 9. The CDR3 here is CASTAKGAGNTEAFF. The CDR3, as DNA: TGTGCCAGCACCGCAAAGGGGGCTGGGAACACTGAAGCTTTCTTT.

This clone was counted at least ten times. The rearrangement uses TRBV6-1 and TRBJ1-3; D is ambiguous. Germline CDR1 reads MNHNS; CDR2 reads SASEGT. Trimming removed 5 bases from V and 0 bases from J, with 14 bases in between. The CDR3 is 16 amino acids. The CDR3 is CASSYLAWGSGNTIYF. CDR3 nucleotide sequence: TGTGCCAGCAGTTATTTAGCATGGGGCTCTGGAAACACCATATATTTT.

The chain couples TRBV27 to TRBJ1-2; D perhaps matches TRBD1 (6 bases). The length of the CDR3 is 13 residues. CDR1 and CDR2 from the germline V gene are MNHEY and SMNVEV (reference sequence). V was cut by 2 bases and J by 2 bases, with 6 bases left in between. The CDR3 nucleotides are TGTGCCAGCAGTTTAAGGGGGAACTATGGCTACACCTTC. Its translation is CASSLRGNYGYTF.

This clone showed up many times. This chain joins TRBV7-8 and TRBJ1-2; D is possibly TRBD1 (5 bases). The CDR3 loop spans 13 amino acids. V dropped 0 bases and J dropped 6 bases, with 8 bases sitting between them. The germline V gene has CDR1 SGHVS and CDR2 FQNEAQ. In nucleotides, the CDR3 is TGTGCCAGCAGCTTAGCGTCGACAGATGGCTACACCTTC. This translates into CASSLASTDGYTF.

This clone showed up many times. The CDR3 loop reads CASSLGYEQYV. The DNA for the CDR3 is TGCGCCAGCAGTCTAGGGTACGAGCAGTACGTC. V and J are TRBV10-2 and TRBJ2-7; D remains unclear. The CDR3 is 11 amino acids. V gave up 5 bases and J gave up 4 bases, with 6 bases separating them. Germline values: CDR1 WSHSY, CDR2 SAAADI.

This clone occurred a few times. CDR3 coding DNA: TGTGCCAGCAGTTTCTTGGTCCCGGCGGTCACCGGGGAGCTGTTTTTT. Its translation: CASSFLVPAVTGELFF. The genes are TRBV27 and TRBJ2-2; D is ambiguous. The CDR3 loop spans 16 amino acids. Germline values: CDR1 MNHEY, CDR2 SMNVEV (reference sequence). V lost 3 bases and J 4 bases, leaving 15 bases between the germline ends.

Ten or more counts support this clone. The chain has TRBV5-1 and TRBJ1-1; D not resolved. The CDR3 has 13 amino acids. Deletions cut 4 bases from V and 6 bases from J, with 13 bases between. Germline V CDR1 and CDR2: SGHRS, YFSETQ. The CDR3, as DNA: TGCGCCAGCAGCCTCGACGAAGTCGCTGAAGCTTTCTTT. As protein: CASSLDEVAEAFF.

This clone showed up many times. This chain links TRBV29-1 with TRBJ2-5, with D tentatively TRBD2 (5 bases). The CDR3 consists of 12 residues. Between the trimmed V and J ends, which lost 4 bases and 0 bases, there was a span of 6 bases. Germline lookup yields CDR1 SQVTM and CDR2 ANQGSEA. The CDR3 reads CSVGGYQETQYF. In nucleotides, the CDR3 is TGCAGCGTTGGAGGGTACCAAGAGACCCAGTACTTC.

Many counts were recorded for this clone. The J gene is TRBJ1-6, the V gene TRBV20-1; D uncertain. The CDR3 sequence is 14 residues long. V gave up 1 base and J gave up 6 bases, with 10 bases separating them. Germline-derived CDR1 and CDR2 are DFQATT and SNEGSKA (reference sequence). The CDR3 reads CSARVWKPNSPLHF. The CDR3 DNA is TGCAGTGCTAGAGTTTGGAAACCTAATTCACCCCTCCACTTT.

This clone appeared many times. The rearrangement links TRBV9 to TRBJ2-1; 8 bases match TRBD1. Germline CDR1 is SGDLS and CDR2 is YYNGEE. The CDR3 is 16 amino acids. Trimming cost V 2 bases and J 4 bases; bases outside gene matches: 8. The CDR3 here is CASSVRTGSLYNEQFF. DNA for the CDR3: TGTGCCAGCAGCGTGCGGACAGGGTCTTTATACAATGAGCAGTTCTTC.

This clone came up many times. The chain carries TRBV6-2 or TRBV6-3 and TRBJ2-2, with 14 nucleotides matching TRBD2. The V segment lost 6 bases and the J segment 2 bases; nucleotides outside the gene matches: 8. CDR3 length equals 18 residues. Germline V gene lookup returns CDR1 MNHEY and CDR2 SVGEGT. The CDR3 DNA reads as TGTGCCAGCAGACGCCGACTAGCGGGAGGGCCTAACACCGGGGAGCTGTTTTTT. Translating gives CASRRRLAGGPNTGELFF.

The V and J genes are TRBV11-2 and TRBJ1-2, with 9 bases that match TRBD1. The V gene's germline CDR1 is SGHAT and CDR2 FQNNGV. This CDR3 spans 15 amino acids. V lost 0 bases, J lost 4 bases, and 3 bases stayed unmatched. CDR3 residues: CASSLEQGAFYGYTF. DNA of the CDR3: TGTGCCAGCAGCTTAGAACAGGGGGCCTTCTATGGCTACACCTTC.

The table lists this clone with a few counts. A much more abundant neighbour one base away suggests this may be a read error. Additional DNA sequences in this sample encode the identical CDR3. The chain employs TRBV29-1 and TRBJ1-1; unclear D gene. CDR1 and CDR2 (germline): SQVTM, ANQGSEA. The CDR3 is made up of 14 amino acids. The CDR3 DNA sequence: TGCAGCGTTCGAAAGGTTTCGGTGAACACTGAAGCCTTCTTT. Translation gives CSVRKVSVNTEAFF.

This clone was recorded only once. The V gene is TRBV30, the J gene TRBJ2-1, with 9 bases that match TRBD2. The CDR3 is 18 amino acids. Germline values: CDR1 GTSNPN, CDR2 SVGIG (reference sequence). Unmatched junction bases numbered 24, after V lost 8 bases and J lost 7 bases. The CDR3, as DNA: TGTGCCGGTAGCACAACACGTAGCGGGAGAGTAATTGGAAATGAGCAGTTCTTC. Translation gives CAGSTTRSGRVIGNEQFF.

This clone has a single count. Its ends do not fully match the called genes, so a read error is possible. V is TRBV19 and J is TRBJ1-2; D not certain. Germline V lookup: CDR1 LNHDA, CDR2 SQIVND (reference sequence). The CDR3 length is 15 residues. CDR3 region: CASTPVGMLRYCYTF. CDR3 sequence (DNA): TGTGCCAGTACTCCAGTGGGGATGCTTCGCTATTGCTACACCTTC. Full variable domain (rest looked up from reference TRBV19 and TRBJ1-2): DGGITQSPKYLFRKEGQNVTLSCEQNLNHDAMYWYRQDPGQGLRLIYYSQIVNDFQKGDIAEGYSVSREKKESFPLTVTSAQKNPTAFYLCASTPVGMLRYCYTFGSGTRLTVV.

The J gene is TRBJ2-6, the V gene TRBV20-1; D gene uncertain. Trimming removed 1 base at V and 0 bases at J, with 4 bases between. The CDR3 is 14 residues long. Germline loops: CDR1 DFQATT, CDR2 SNEGSKA (reference sequence). CDR3 in DNA: TGCAGTGCTAGAGTTACCTCTGGGGCCAACGTCCTGACTTTC. It specifies CSARVTSGANVLTF.

In its sample, this clone was seen many times. The chain recombines TRBV27 with TRBJ1-2; 10 bases fit TRBD1. V was clipped by 6 bases and J by 6 bases; unmatched bases: 4. The CDR3 contains 13 residues. Looked up from germline, CDR1 is MNHEY and CDR2 is SMNVEV (reference sequence). The CDR3 sequence is CASSRTGGNGYTF. CDR3 nucleotides: TGTGCCAGCAGCCGGACAGGGGGGAATGGCTACACCTTC.